This paragraph reports one TCR beta chain. Its antigen is as yet unknown. The donors were part of the validation cohort of roughly 110 subjects. That cohort was separate from the first cohort, which comprised 666 subjects. The entry originates in a study of cytomegalovirus exposure and HLA in healthy donors. The study's findings and limits: Researchers reported that a few CMV-associated chains were confirmed in vitro as CMV antigen-specific. Many donors carried some public TCRs, although rarity characterized most TCR sequences.

The junction had 4 bases not matched to a gene; V was cut back by 2 bases and J by 0 bases. The CDR3 loop spans 16 amino acids. In germline, CDR1 is SNHLY, CDR2 FYNNEI. Sequencing was performed with immunoSEQ multiplex PCR; in TCRdb, only in-frame clones are kept and a portion is missing. Of about 150,000 clones in the sample, about 89% are singletons; the top ten hold more than 2.5%. The chain couples TRBV2 to TRBJ2-7; 10 bases agree with TRBD2. This clonotype was sampled from a woman aged 18-29 years in good health and CMV-seropositive. Sequences were obtained from PBMCs. The chain's CDR3 is CASSEKGLAISYEQYF. CDR3 coding DNA: TGTGCCAGCAGTGAAAAGGGACTAGCGATCTCCTACGAGCAGTACTTC.